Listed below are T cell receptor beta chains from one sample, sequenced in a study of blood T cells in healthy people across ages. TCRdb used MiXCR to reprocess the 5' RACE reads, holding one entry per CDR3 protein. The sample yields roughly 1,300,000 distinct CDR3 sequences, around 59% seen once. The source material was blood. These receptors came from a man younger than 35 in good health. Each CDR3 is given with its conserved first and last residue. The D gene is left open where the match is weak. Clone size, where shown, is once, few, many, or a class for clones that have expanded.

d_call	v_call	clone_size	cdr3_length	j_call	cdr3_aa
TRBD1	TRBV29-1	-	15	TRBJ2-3	CSVEPRGQTTDTQYF
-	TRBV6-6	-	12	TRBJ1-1	CASNEGYTEAFF
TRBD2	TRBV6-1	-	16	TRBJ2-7	CASSEEAGGSYNEQYF
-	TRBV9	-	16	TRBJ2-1	CASSARGEGPLHEQFF
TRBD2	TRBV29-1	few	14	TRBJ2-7	CSVGGLAASYEQYF
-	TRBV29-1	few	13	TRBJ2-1	CSVGNLEDYEQFF
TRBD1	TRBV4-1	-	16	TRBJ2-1	CASSPTPGTVYNEQFF
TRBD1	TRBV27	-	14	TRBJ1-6	CASSRQGAYSPLHF
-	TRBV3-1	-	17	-	CASSQVLETGPQETQYF
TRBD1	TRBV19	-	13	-	CASSMTQGSEQYF
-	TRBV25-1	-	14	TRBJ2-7	CASSDTGRTYEQYF
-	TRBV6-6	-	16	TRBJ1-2	CASSYTRTQVGDGYTF
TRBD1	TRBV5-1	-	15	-	CASSWGDRVTYEQYF